This T cell receptor beta chain originates from a study of blood T cell repertoires in COVID-19. Background on the study: The origin of the acute and convalescent COVID-19 samples was the United States, Italy and Spain. The analysed material was cDNA or gDNA that came from T cells, B-cell-depleted T cells, or PBMCs.

V dropped 2 bases and J dropped 4; count of bases not matched to a gene: 8. The CDR3 sequence is 16 residues long. Per germline, CDR1 SGDLS and CDR2 YYNGEE. Some clones are missing from TCRdb's copy, which holds only in-frame ones; the method was immunoSEQ multiplex PCR. The sample carries fewer than 60,000 clones, approximately 88% recorded once. Sequencing was performed on peripheral blood. V and J are TRBV9 and TRBJ2-3; 9 bases align to TRBD2. The TCR sequence derives from a man younger than 40 with COVID-19, enrolled during active disease. The DNA for the CDR3 is TGTGCCAGCAGCGTGGGGGCGGGAGGGTATTCAGATACGCAGTATTTT. This sequence encodes CASSVGAGGYSDTQYF.